The 28 T cell receptor beta chains presented below share a single source sample, sequenced in a study of graft-versus-host responses after intestinal transplantation. Antigens of these TCRs are unknown. Data came from immunoSEQ multiplex PCR; TCRdb stores just in-frame clones and leaves some out. The data hold tens of thousands of clones, with around nine tenths observed a single time. This specimen was unstimulated CD8+ T cells sorted from spleen or lymph node cells, taken before intestinal transplant. Receptors were obtained from a human donor who received an intestinal transplant.

This clone was detected a few times. The chain is built from TRBV6-5 and TRBJ2-5; a possible D gene is TRBD1 (6 bases). Germline V gives CDR1 MNHEY, CDR2 SVGAGI. V lost 3 bases, J lost 2 bases, and 10 bases lay in between. CDR3 length: 14 residues. CDR3 sequence reads: CASSYGRGQETQYF. The CDR3 DNA sequence: TGTGCCAGCAGTTATGGCAGGGGACAAGAGACCCAGTACTTC.

This sequence joins TRBV4-3 and TRBJ1-2; D unresolved. The CDR3 runs to 15 residues. V gave up 1 base and J gave up 0 bases, with 9 bases separating them. The germline V gene encodes CDR1 LGHNA and CDR2 YSLEER. The CDR3 region has the DNA TGCGCCAGCAGCCAAGCGAGGGCCTCTAACTATGGCTACACCTTC. It specifies CASSQARASNYGYTF.

V usage is TRBV6-1 and J usage is TRBJ1-2, with TRBD1 matching over 9 bases. CDR3 length: 17 amino acids. Germline values: CDR1 MNHNS, CDR2 SASEGT. V was clipped by 0 bases and J by 1 base; unmatched bases: 6. CDR3 sequence (DNA): TGTGCCAGCAGTGAAGCTGGGACGACAGGGGGTAACTATGGCTACACCTTC. This encodes CASSEAGTTGGNYGYTF.

The chain links TRBV30 to TRBJ1-1, with 9 bases fitting TRBD1. From germline, CDR1 is GTSNPN and CDR2 SVGIG (reference sequence). The CDR3 is 14 residues long. Trimming at V came to 2 bases and at J to 2 bases, leaving 3 bases not matched to a gene. CDR3 loop: CAWSRDRANTEAFF. DNA of the CDR3: TGTGCCTGGAGTAGGGACAGGGCTAACACTGAAGCTTTCTTT.

The chain couples TRBV7-9 to TRBJ1-4; 7 positions match TRBD1. The length of the CDR3 is 15 residues. Germline V gene data show CDR1 as SEHNR and CDR2 as FQNEAQ (reference sequence). V lost 5 bases, J lost 7 bases, and 10 bases stayed unmatched. CDR3 in amino acids: CASSGTALGGEKLFF. CDR3 coding DNA: TGTGCCAGCAGCGGGACAGCCTTAGGGGGTGAAAAACTGTTTTTT.

The chain has TRBV6-6 and TRBJ2-2, with D perhaps matching TRBD2 (5 bases). Trimming took off 0 bases at V and 8 bases at J, with 16 bases between the two ends. This CDR3 contains 16 residues. Germline-derived CDR1 and CDR2 are MNHNY and SVGAGI (reference sequence). In nucleotides, the CDR3 is TGTGCCAGCAGTTACTCGACTACTGGGAAAGTGGGGGAGCTGTTTTTT. Translated, it gives CASSYSTTGKVGELFF.

The chain uses TRBV4-1 and TRBJ2-2; 13 nucleotides align to TRBD2. Trimming at V came to 6 bases and at J to 6 bases, leaving 7 bases not matched to a gene. Germline CDR1 and CDR2: MGHRA and YSYEKL. There are 16 residues in the CDR3. The CDR3 sequence: CASSPRLAGGPGELFF. DNA for the CDR3: TGCGCCAGCAGTCCCCGACTAGCGGGAGGTCCCGGGGAGCTGTTTTTT.

The rearrangement joins TRBV5-6 to TRBJ2-1; perhaps TRBD1 as D (5 bases). This CDR3 region has 16 residues. Germline CDR1 SGHDT, CDR2 YYEEEE. The V gene lost 1 base and the J gene lost 6 bases, with 17 bases spanning the gap. CDR3 protein: CASSLNGAQGFNEQFF. The CDR3 DNA follows: TGTGCCAGCAGCTTGAATGGGGCCCAAGGCTTCAATGAGCAGTTCTTC.

This clone occurred a few times. The chain is built from TRBV2 and TRBJ2-3; 7 nucleotides match TRBD1. This CDR3 comprises 14 residues. Trimming removed 4 bases from V and 2 bases from J; junction bases left unmatched: 3. The V gene's germline CDR1 is SNHLY and CDR2 FYNNEI. The CDR3 sequence: CASSGGTDTDTQYF. The CDR3 DNA follows: TGTGCCAGCAGTGGGGGGACAGACACAGATACGCAGTATTTT. The full variable domain, rest sourced from reference TRBV2 and TRBJ2-3, is EPEVTQTPSHQVTQMGQEVILRCVPISNHLYFYWYRQILGQKVEFLVSFYNNEISEKSEIFDDQFSVERPDGSNFTLKIRSTKLEDSAMYFCASSGGTDTDTQYFGPGTRLTVL.

This chain links TRBV27 with TRBJ2-1, with 12 bases lining up with TRBD1. Germline V gene sequence: CDR1 MNHEY, CDR2 SMNVEV (reference sequence). With 5 bases clipped from V and 8 bases from J, the junction kept 7 bases outside the gene matches. This CDR3 spans 15 amino acids. The CDR3 is CASSPGQGAGDEQFF. The CDR3 DNA sequence: TGTGCCAGCAGTCCGGGACAGGGGGCAGGAGATGAGCAGTTCTTC.

This clone showed up just once. The V and J genes are TRBV30 and TRBJ1-1, with 8 bases that match TRBD1. J gave up 6 bases and V 0 bases, and 12 bases lay outside the gene matches. This CDR3 spans 16 amino acids. CDR1 is GTSNPN and CDR2 is SVGIG in the germline V gene (reference sequence). The CDR3 protein is CAWSVRRGQGAPEAFF. DNA for the CDR3: TGTGCCTGGAGTGTAAGAAGAGGTCAGGGGGCCCCTGAAGCTTTCTTT.

The rearrangement joins TRBV7-9 to TRBJ1-2; D call uncertain. CDR1 is SEHNR, CDR2 FQNEAQ, per germline (reference sequence). This CDR3 comprises 15 residues. Trimming removed 0 bases at V and 5 bases at J, with 13 bases between. The CDR3 DNA follows: TGTGCCAGCAGCTTAGCGAGGGCAGGCTTTTATGGCTACACCTTC. Protein sequence: CASSLARAGFYGYTF.

This chain uses TRBV19 with TRBJ1-2; no clear D. V was cut by 1 base and J by 2 bases, with 5 bases left in between. Germline-derived CDR1 and CDR2 are LNHDA and SQIVND (reference sequence). The CDR3 totals 13 residues. The CDR3 DNA reads TGTGCCAGTAGTATAGGTCTCAACTATGGCTACACCTTC. Its translation is CASSIGLNYGYTF.

The CDR3 spells CAIREGGGTEAFF. DNA of the CDR3: TGTGCCATCAGGGAGGGAGGAGGCACTGAAGCTTTCTTT. This chain connects TRBV10-3 to TRBJ1-1; D remains unclear. V lost 6 bases and J 4 bases, leaving 12 bases between the germline ends. Germline CDR1 and CDR2: ENHRY and SYGVKD. This CDR3 contains 13 residues.

CDR3 DNA: TGTGCCAGCAGTCCCACTGACAGGGGGGACTATGGCTACACCTTC. Protein product: CASSPTDRGDYGYTF. This rearrangement joins TRBV27 to TRBJ1-2; TRBD1 agrees at 9 bases. Germline assignment: CDR1 MNHEY and CDR2 SMNVEV (reference sequence). V gave up 5 bases and J gave up 3 bases; unmatched junction bases: 7. CDR3 length: 15 residues.

The genes are TRBV28 and TRBJ2-1; 10 bases are a match to TRBD2. V shed 5 bases, J shed 0 bases, and the junction held 1 base outside the gene matches. This CDR3 region has 15 residues. Germline CDR1 and CDR2: MDHEN and SYDVKM. Written as DNA, the CDR3 is TGTGCCAGCAGTCTAGCGGGAGACTCCTACAATGAGCAGTTCTTC. This translates into CASSLAGDSYNEQFF.

J is TRBJ2-7 and V is TRBV6-6; TRBD2 aligns across 10 bases. The CDR3 is 16 residues long. The V gene's germline CDR1 is MNHNY and CDR2 SVGAGI (reference sequence). The V gene end was trimmed by 2 bases and the J gene end by 6 bases; junction bases not matched to a gene: 10. The CDR3, as DNA: TGTGCCAGCAGTTACCTTCCTAGCGGGAGCTGGGGCGAGCAGTACTTC. This codes for CASSYLPSGSWGEQYF.

The chain joins TRBV5-6 to TRBJ1-3, with 9 bases identical to TRBD1. Germline V gene sequence: CDR1 SGHDT, CDR2 YYEEEE. The CDR3 runs 16 residues. V was clipped by 0 bases and J by 9 bases; unmatched bases: 10. The CDR3 DNA reads as TGTGCCAGCAGCTTGGCCTGGGACAGGGTGAAGAGCACCATATATTTT. Translated: CASSLAWDRVKSTIYF.

The V call is TRBV27, the J call TRBJ1-6; D remains unclear. Trimming took off 5 bases at V and 4 bases at J, with 6 bases between the two ends. Germline V gives CDR1 MNHEY, CDR2 SMNVEV (reference sequence). This CDR3 is 13 amino acids long. Written as DNA, the CDR3 is TGTGCCAGCAGTCCTACTTATAATTCACCCCTCCACTTT. Amino acid sequence: CASSPTYNSPLHF.

This chain links TRBV7-8 with TRBJ1-5; D gene uncertain. This CDR3 has 16 residues. Trimming took 4 bases from V and 2 from J, leaving 15 bases between them. Germline assignment: CDR1 SGHVS and CDR2 FQNEAQ. The CDR3 is CASSSAGQLGNQPQHF. The CDR3 DNA is TGTGCCAGCAGCTCTGCGGGTCAGCTTGGCAATCAGCCCCAGCATTTT.

The chain links TRBV30 to TRBJ1-1, with a tentative D call TRBD1 (5 bases). There are 12 residues in the CDR3. CDR1 and CDR2 from the germline V gene are GTSNPN and SVGIG (reference sequence). V dropped 5 bases and J dropped 6 bases, with 13 bases sitting between them. The CDR3 nucleotides read TGTGCCTGGCTCGGGGGAAGGGCTGAAGCTTTCTTT. Translated, it gives CAWLGGRAEAFF.

The gene calls are TRBV19 and TRBJ1-5; D ambiguous. V gave up 0 bases and J gave up 4 bases, with 10 bases separating them. The CDR3 is made up of 15 amino acids. CDR1 and CDR2 (germline): LNHDA, SQIVND (reference sequence). The CDR3 coding sequence is TGTGCCAGTAGTATAGATCCCCTACCGAATCAGCCCCAGCATTTT. Amino acids: CASSIDPLPNQPQHF.

The rearrangement uses TRBV28 and TRBJ2-7; D perhaps matches TRBD1 (6 bases). The CDR3 spans 19 residues. Germline V gene data show CDR1 as MDHEN and CDR2 as SYDVKM. The V end was cut by 2 bases, the J end by 3 bases, with 26 bases between. This CDR3 reads CASSLILAGDGRDYYEQYF. In nucleotides, the CDR3 is TGTGCCAGCAGTTTAATTCTAGCAGGGGACGGGCGTGATTACTACGAGCAGTACTTC.

The CDR3 loop reads CASSPTLTSYGYTF. The CDR3 nucleotides are TGCGCCAGCAGCCCTACCTTAACTAGCTATGGCTACACCTTC. The V call is TRBV5-1, the J call TRBJ1-2; D is unclear. Germline-derived CDR1 and CDR2 are SGHRS and YFSETQ. V lost 4 bases, J lost 4 bases, and 14 bases lay in between. The CDR3 runs 14 residues.

The chain has TRBV27 and TRBJ2-1; D remains ambiguous. The V gene's germline CDR1 is MNHEY and CDR2 SMNVEV (reference sequence). CDR3 length equals 16 residues. V lost 8 bases, J lost 6 bases, and 23 bases lay in between. The CDR3 reads CASPIAPPPWINEQFF. As DNA, the CDR3 is TGTGCCAGCCCCATAGCTCCCCCTCCATGGATCAATGAGCAGTTCTTC.

The chain uses TRBV30 and TRBJ2-7; possible D gene TRBD2, 6 bases. This CDR3 is 15 amino acids long. V lost 3 bases and J 2 bases, leaving 17 bases between the germline ends. Germline V gene data show CDR1 as GTSNPN and CDR2 as SVGIG (reference sequence). The CDR3: CAWRGGGSGTYEQYF. The CDR3 DNA is TGTGCCTGGAGGGGAGGTGGGAGCGGAACCTACGAGCAGTACTTC.

This clone appeared once. This rearrangement joins TRBV4-1 to TRBJ2-7; 7 bases are shared with TRBD1. This CDR3 has 13 residues. V lost 4 bases, J lost 0 bases, and 0 bases stayed unmatched. Germline assignment: CDR1 MGHRA and CDR2 YSYEKL. In DNA form, the CDR3 reads TGCGCCAGCAGCCGGGACAGCTCCTACGAGCAGTACTTC. Its protein product is CASSRDSSYEQYF.

The chain links TRBV5-4 to TRBJ2-7, with D perhaps matching TRBD2 (6 bases). Germline CDR1 and CDR2: SGHNT and YYREEE (reference sequence). Trimming took off 1 base at V and 5 bases at J, with 13 bases between the two ends. This CDR3 is 14 amino acids long. CDR3 nucleotide sequence: TGTGCCAGCAGCTTGAGTCTAGCGATCCACGAGCAGTACTTC. Protein product: CASSLSLAIHEQYF.